The source of this T cell receptor beta chain is a study of T-cell reconstitution after alpha-beta-depleted transplantation in children. Preparation of the TCRbeta library involved a method that used unique molecular identifiers. TCRdb analysed the PCR reads with MiXCR anew, one entry per CDR3 protein. The data show about 110,000 distinct CDR3 sequences, approximately 6.9% seen once. This clonotype has ten or more counts. Antigen unknown. The study, taken as a whole, reports: Newly made T cells mostly supplied T-cell counts and diversity one year after transplant.

CDR1 LGHNA and CDR2 YNFKEQ come from the germline V gene. V lost 1 base, J lost 13 bases, and 2 bases stayed unmatched. This CDR3 has 12 residues. The sample in question was PBMCs, mostly from graft donor cells, obtained 360 days after TCRalphabeta/CD19-depleted stem cell transplant. The gene calls are TRBV4-2 and TRBJ2-1, with 9 bases that match TRBD2. The clonotype comes from a male patient between 2 and 9 years old who had a stem cell transplant for acute lymphoblastic leukemia, so the T cells may come from the graft donor. As DNA, the CDR3 is TGTGCCAGCAGCCAAGGTGGGACTAGCCAGTTCTTC. Its translation: CASSQGGTSQFF.